These T cell receptor beta chains were read from a single sample in a study of cytomegalovirus exposure and HLA in healthy donors. Sequenced by immunoSEQ multiplex PCR; TCRdb stores in-frame clones only, minus some. The table records some 140,000 clones, about 76% of them present only once. Material for sequencing was PBMCs. The receptors derive from a female donor in good health and CMV-seronegative. Each CDR3 is given with its conserved first and last residue. Each record gives: CDR3 protein, CDR3 DNA, J gene, V gene, D gene, clone size, CDR3 length. A D gene is named only where the DNA matches it firmly. The size entry is marked missing in some rows and otherwise reads once, few, many or a size class.

CASSVEGTSIYEQYF	TGTGCCAGCAGCGTAGAGGGGACTTCGATCTACGAGCAGTACTTC	TRBJ2-7	TRBV9	.	.	15
CASSRDRGYEQYF	TGTGCCAGCAGCAGAGACAGGGGCTACGAGCAGTACTTC	TRBJ2-7	TRBV28	TRBD1	.	13
CAIGRGPSYEQYF	TGTGCCATCGGGAGGGGGCCGTCCTACGAGCAGTACTTC	TRBJ2-7	TRBV7-9	.	.	13
CASSIGRNQPQHF	TGTGCCAGTAGTATAGGCAGGAATCAGCCCCAGCATTTT	TRBJ1-5	TRBV19	.	.	13
CASSVAGTGGNYGYTF	TGTGCCAGCAGCGTAGCTGGGACGGGAGGGAACTATGGCTACACCTTC	TRBJ1-2	TRBV9	.	.	16
CASRTGTGEETQYF	TGCGCCAGCAGAACCGGGACAGGGGAAGAGACCCAGTACTTC	TRBJ2-5	TRBV5-1	TRBD1	.	14
CASSRRESGELFF	TGCGCCAGCAGTAGGAGAGAGTCCGGGGAGCTGTTTTTT	TRBJ2-2	TRBV10-2	.	.	13
CASSGDSYGYTF	TGTGCCAGCAGCGGCGACAGTTATGGCTACACCTTC	TRBJ1-2	TRBV2	.	.	12
CASRRAGEKQETQYF	TGTGCCAGCAGGCGAGCGGGAGAGAAACAAGAGACCCAGTACTTC	TRBJ2-5	TRBV27	TRBD2	.	15
CASSPTPGTGPEKLFF	TGTGCTAGCAGCCCTACACCCGGGACAGGGCCTGAAAAACTGTTTTTT	TRBJ1-4	TRBV7-7	TRBD1	.	16
CSVVTGESGAFF	TGCAGCGTCGTGACAGGGGAGAGTGGAGCTTTCTTT	TRBJ1-1	TRBV29-1	TRBD1	few	12
CASSEERGDNEQFF	TGTGCCAGCAGTGAGGAGCGGGGCGACAATGAGCAGTTCTTC	TRBJ2-1	TRBV2	TRBD2	.	14
CSVAGDSNQPQHF	TGCAGCGTTGCAGGGGATAGCAATCAGCCCCAGCATTTT	TRBJ1-5	TRBV29-1	.	.	13
CAWSAGPGGYTF	TGTGCCTGGAGTGCAGGCCCCGGAGGCTACACCTTC	TRBJ1-2	TRBV30	.	.	12
CASSGEDEQYF	TGTGCCAGCAGCGGCGAGGACGAGCAGTACTTC	TRBJ2-7	TRBV9	.	.	11
CASPAAQPIPRTEQYF	TGCGCCAGCCCAGCGGCCCAACCGATCCCTAGAACCGAGCAGTACTTC	TRBJ2-7	TRBV10-1	.	.	16
CASSELLASLYEQYF	TGTGCCAGCAGTGAATTGTTAGCGAGCCTCTACGAGCAGTACTTC	TRBJ2-7	TRBV2	.	.	15
CTSSRGQEVCQETQYF	TGCACCAGCAGCCGCGGTCAGGAGGTATGCCAAGAGACCCAGTACTTC	TRBJ2-5	TRBV1	.	.	16
CASSRDRGRDTQYF	TGTGCCAGCAGCCGGGACAGGGGGCGGGATACGCAGTATTTT	TRBJ2-3	TRBV5-4	TRBD1	.	14
CASRSGLAASRDTQYF	TGTGCCAGCAGATCAGGACTAGCGGCCTCAAGGGATACGCAGTATTTT	TRBJ2-3	TRBV7-9	TRBD2	.	16
CAWSVGQHEAFF	TGTGCCTGGAGCGTTGGACAGCATGAAGCTTTCTTT	TRBJ1-1	TRBV30	.	.	12
CASSSGGWEPQHF	TGTGCCAGCAGTTCCGGCGGCTGGGAGCCCCAGCATTTT	TRBJ1-5	TRBV27	.	.	13